Sequencing of this TCR beta chain was carried out in a study of blood T cell repertoires in COVID-19. Study background: Researchers got acute and convalescent COVID-19 samples from the United States, Italy and Spain.

For recovered donors of Cohort 3, there were two negative PCRs, clearance, or symptom resolution. The V and J ends lost 1 base and 5 bases, in that order; junction bases with no gene match: 8. This CDR3 is 16 amino acids long. The germline V gene has CDR1 SGHRS and CDR2 YFSETQ. Original data processing: Reference gene primer amplification gave estimated nucleated cell counts. The assay was immunoSEQ multiplex PCR, and TCRdb's table has in-frame clones only and misses some. The V and J calls and the clone size are those of that table, but D and trimming were determined from the DNA. The table has 200,000 to 300,000 clones, roughly 86% seen once; the top ten hold approximately 2.1%.

The sequencing sample was made of PBMCs or T cells enriched from blood (not recorded which). V gene TRBV5-1 combines with J gene TRBJ2-5; 10 nucleotides match TRBD2. This TCR was recovered from a woman aged 50 to 65 who had recovered from COVID-19. In DNA form, the CDR3 reads TGCGCCAGCAGCTTGCGTGGATTAGCGGGAGGTGAGACCCAGTACTTC. Residues: CASSLRGLAGGETQYF.